The 9 T cell receptor beta chains below were found in one sample sequenced in a study of cytomegalovirus exposure and HLA in healthy donors. The PCR used 60 Vbeta and 13 Jbeta primers. Profiled with immunoSEQ multiplex PCR; TCRdb holds only in-frame clones, not every one. The sample comprises about 180,000 clones, about 79% of which are singletons, and around 1.6% rests with the top ten. The sample taken for sequencing was PBMCs. These receptors were collected from a man in his late teens or twenties in good health and CMV-seronegative.

Here the CDR3 DNA reads TGTGCCAGCAGCTTAACGACAGGGGAGTGGACCCAGTACTTC. Amino acid sequence: CASSLTTGEWTQYF. V is TRBV7-2 and J is TRBJ2-5; 8 bases agree with TRBD1. Per germline, CDR1 SGHTA and CDR2 FQGNSA. V shed 2 bases, J shed 7 bases, and the junction held 6 bases outside the gene matches. CDR3 length: 14 amino acids.

The V gene is TRBV6-4, the J gene TRBJ2-3, with 10 nucleotides matching TRBD1. Trimming took 2 bases from V and 2 from J; bases not matched to a gene: 1. Germline CDR1 reads MRHNA; CDR2 reads SNTAGT. The CDR3 spans 15 residues. As DNA, the CDR3 is TGTGCCAGCAGTGACGGGACAGGGGACACAGATACGCAGTATTTT. Protein: CASSDGTGDTDTQYF.

This rearrangement joins TRBV27 to TRBJ2-1; 13 bases align to TRBD2. Germline trimming cut 3 bases from V and 10 bases from J; bases unmatched to any gene: 6. This CDR3 has 15 residues. Germline lookup yields CDR1 MNHEY and CDR2 SMNVEV (reference sequence). CDR3 DNA sequence: TGTGCCAGCAGTTTCGGGACTAGCGGGGTAAAGGAGCAGTTCTTC. It specifies CASSFGTSGVKEQFF.

This rearrangement joins TRBV25-1 to TRBJ1-1; 7 bases agree with TRBD1. The CDR3 has 15 amino acids. CDR1 MGHDK and CDR2 SYGVNS come from the germline V gene. J gave up 0 bases and V 6 bases, and 7 bases lay outside the gene matches. The CDR3 region has the DNA TGTGCCAGCAGCGCGAGAGGGGGCATGAACACTGAAGCTTTCTTT. Translating it yields CASSARGGMNTEAFF.

The J gene is TRBJ1-6, the V gene TRBV27; 7 nucleotides align to TRBD1. Germline CDR1 reads MNHEY; CDR2 reads SMNVEV (reference sequence). V trimming: 6 bases; J trimming: 0 bases; junction bases outside the gene matches: 5. The CDR3 length is 16 residues. The CDR3 nucleotides read TGTGCCAGCAGACCGACAGGGTACTCCTATAATTCACCCCTCCACTTT. Its translation is CASRPTGYSYNSPLHF.

The chain links TRBV10-2 to TRBJ2-2; 10 bases fit TRBD1. CDR1 is WSHSY and CDR2 is SAAADI in the germline V gene. The junction had 10 bases not matched to a gene; V was cut back by 11 bases and J by 4 bases. CDR3 length equals 15 residues. The CDR3 spells CAGHPGTGVTGELFF. CDR3 in DNA: TGCGCCGGTCATCCCGGGACAGGGGTCACCGGGGAGCTGTTTTTT.

To note about this clone: Other DNA sequences in this sample translate to the same CDR3. This chain links TRBV30 with TRBJ1-1, with D unclear. Per germline, CDR1 GTSNPN and CDR2 SVGIG (reference sequence). Trimming removed 5 bases from V and 1 base from J, with 8 bases in between. This CDR3 spans 12 amino acids. CDR3 DNA: TGTGCCTGGGGGCGGGGGAACACTGAAGCTTTCTTT. Translating gives CAWGRGNTEAFF.

V gene TRBV7-8 combines with J gene TRBJ1-4; D might be TRBD1 (6 bases). Trimming took 5 bases from V and 4 from J, leaving 8 bases between them. The CDR3 has 13 amino acids. CDR1 is SGHVS and CDR2 is FQNEAQ in the germline V gene. The CDR3 here is CASSRTDNEKLFF. The CDR3 DNA reads TGTGCCAGCAGCCGGACAGATAATGAAAAACTGTTTTTT.

This clone was counted a few times. V and J are TRBV5-1 and TRBJ1-3; no firm D call. The V end was cut by 1 base, the J end by 0 bases, with 11 bases between. Germline loops: CDR1 SGHRS, CDR2 YFSETQ. The CDR3 consists of 16 residues. Written as DNA, the CDR3 is TGCGCCAGCAGCTTGAGCGCTACCTACTCTGGAAACACCATATATTTT. Translating it yields CASSLSATYSGNTIYF. The variable domain in full, with the rest retrieved from reference TRBV5-1 and TRBJ1-3, is KAGVTQTPRYLIKTRGQQVTLSCSPISGHRSVSWYQQTPGQGLQFLFEYFSETQRNKGNFPGRFSGRQFSNSRSEMNVSTLELGDSALYLCASSLSATYSGNTIYFGEGSWLTVV.